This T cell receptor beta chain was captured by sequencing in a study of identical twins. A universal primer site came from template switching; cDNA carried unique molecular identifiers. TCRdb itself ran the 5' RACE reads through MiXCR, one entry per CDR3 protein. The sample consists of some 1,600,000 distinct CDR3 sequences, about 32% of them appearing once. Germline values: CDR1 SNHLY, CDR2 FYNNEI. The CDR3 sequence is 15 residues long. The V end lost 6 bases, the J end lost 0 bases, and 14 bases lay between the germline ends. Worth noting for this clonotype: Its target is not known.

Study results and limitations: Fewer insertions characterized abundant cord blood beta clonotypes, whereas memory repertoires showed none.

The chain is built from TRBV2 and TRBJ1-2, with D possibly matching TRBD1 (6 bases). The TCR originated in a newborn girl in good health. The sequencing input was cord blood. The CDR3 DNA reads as TGTGCCAGCAGACTAGAGGGGACAACTAACTATGGCTACACCTTC. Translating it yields CASRLEGTTNYGYTF.